One TCR beta chain is described in this entry. Its antigen is unidentified. Measured with immunoSEQ multiplex PCR; TCRdb has only the in-frame clones, and not every one. Here the sample spans about 730,000 clones, over 55% being singletons. The data were obtained in a study of shared clonotypes between healthy human individuals. Study-level background: With ages of 18 to 49, the donors were a couple of women and three men. Whole-study findings and limits: Donor clonotype sharing was expected to depend on sequencing depth. In contrast to clonotypes shared by all four donors, non-shared clonotypes had lower generation probabilities.

CDR3 length equals 18 residues. With 4 bases removed from V and 0 bases from J, the gap between germline ends came to 21 bases. Germline V gene sequence: CDR1 LNHDA, CDR2 SQIVND (reference sequence). The chain recombines TRBV19 with TRBJ1-2, with TRBD1 as a possible D gene (5 bases). The sample consisted of memory CD4+ T cells sorted from blood. As to subset: CD45RA-negative fraction. The source is a woman under 40 in good health. The CDR3 DNA is TGTGCCAGTAGTAAAAAAAAGGGACCGACTCGAGCTAACTATGGCTACACCTTC. Its translation is CASSKKKGPTRANYGYTF.